The T cell receptor beta chain under discussion was sequenced for a study of metastatic and nonmetastatic thyroid tumors. Study overall: A comparison of repertoires was made across blood and tumor or nodule tissue from malignant and benign thyroid patients. General study points: The reported finding was significantly higher TCR beta diversity in malignant thyroid tumors relative to benign nodules, in blood and tumor.

Every patient was untreated before thyroid surgery. Original processing methods: It was from CDR3 differences across clinicopathological groups that a distant-metastasis classifier for papillary thyroid cancer was built. TCRdb re-called the PCR reads with MiXCR. The V and J calls and clone size come from TCRdb's table, not from the authors' own analysis. The sample has 25,000 to 35,000 clones, under 30% seen once; the top ten hold around 28%. As to this clone: Its cognate antigen is unknown.

Germline V CDR1 and CDR2: KGHSH, LQKENI. This CDR3 contains 14 residues. V lost 0 bases, J lost 3 bases, and 8 bases lay in between. The gene calls are TRBV18 and TRBJ1-2, with D possibly TRBD1 on 6 matching bases. The sequence derives from a female donor with papillary thyroid cancer or a benign thyroid nodule (not recorded which). Some clones in this sample may be carry-over from other donors' samples. Sequencing was done on a sample of blood. The CDR3 nucleotides read TGTGCCAGCTCACCACCGGGGGGCGACTATGGCTACACCTTC. It codes for CASSPPGGDYGYTF.